These 19 T cell receptor beta chains originate from one sample sequenced in a study of T cell repertoires in cytomegalovirus infection. TCRdb used MiXCR to reprocess the reads, holding one entry per CDR3 protein. The sample shows about 210,000 distinct CDR3 sequences, roughly 6.5% of them seen only once. Sequencing used PBMCs. These receptors were collected from a human donor in good health (CMV status not recorded). Some clones in this sample may be carry-over from other donors' samples.

This clonotype came up a few times. This chain joins TRBV24-1 and TRBJ2-1; D may match TRBD1 or TRBD2 (6 bases each). The V gene's germline CDR1 is KGHDR and CDR2 SFDVKD. This CDR3 has 16 amino acids. Trimming pared 0 bases from V and 4 bases from J, leaving 12 bases between. Here the CDR3 DNA reads TGTGCCACCAGTGATTTGTCGGGGGCGAGGTACAATGAGCAGTTCTTC. Residues: CATSDLSGARYNEQFF.

This clonotype was picked up many times. This sequence joins TRBV7-2 and TRBJ2-2; D is undetermined. CDR1 and CDR2 (germline): SGHTA, FQGNSA. Trimming took 5 bases from V and 3 from J, leaving 13 bases between them. The CDR3 sequence is 15 residues long. The CDR3 region is CASSRFPADTGELFF. Here the CDR3 DNA reads TGTGCCAGCAGCCGCTTTCCCGCCGACACCGGGGAGCTGTTTTTT.

This clonotype was counted only a few times. The chain has TRBV5-6 and TRBJ2-2, with a tentative D call TRBD2 (5 bases). This CDR3 region has 15 residues. V gave up 3 bases and J gave up 6 bases, with 15 bases separating them. The germline gives CDR1 SGHDT, CDR2 YYEEEE. The CDR3 coding sequence is TGTGCCAGCAGCTGGAAACGGGGTGTCCCCGGGGAGCTGTTTTTT. Amino acids: CASSWKRGVPGELFF. Complete variable domain (other parts from reference TRBV5-6 and TRBJ2-2): DAGVTQSPTHLIKTRGQQVTLRCSPKSGHDTVSWYQQALGQGPQFIFQYYEEEERQRGNFPDRFSGHQFPNYSSELNVNALLLGDSALYLCASSWKRGVPGELFFGEGSRLTVL.

In its sample, this clonotype was seen many times. The chain recombines TRBV7-2 with TRBJ2-7, with 11 bases identical to TRBD2. CDR1 SGHTA and CDR2 FQGNSA come from the germline V gene. This CDR3 spans 18 amino acids. V shed 1 base and J 1 base; nucleotides not matched to a gene: 9. The CDR3 nucleotides read TGTGCCAGCAGCTTAGTTCGGCTAGCGGGGGGTTTTTCCTACGAGCAGTACTTC. As protein: CASSLVRLAGGFSYEQYF.

This chain links TRBV29-1 with TRBJ2-5, with 9 bases aligning to TRBD1. The CDR3 has 14 residues. V shed 4 bases, J shed 4 bases, and the junction held 7 bases outside the gene matches. Germline CDR1 and CDR2: SQVTM and ANQGSEA. In DNA, the CDR3 is TGCAGCGTTGCCTTGGGACAGGGATCAGAGACCCAGTACTTC. Translating gives CSVALGQGSETQYF.

This clonotype was picked up many times. The gene calls are TRBV20-1 and TRBJ1-1; D is unclear. The length of the CDR3 is 13 residues. The V and J ends lost 6 bases and 6 bases respectively, with 17 bases between them. Germline CDR1 DFQATT, CDR2 SNEGSKA (reference sequence). The CDR3 sequence is CSAPPVRGSEAFF. CDR3 DNA: TGCAGTGCGCCACCCGTACGGGGTTCTGAAGCTTTCTTT.

This clonotype was seen ten or more times. This CDR3 reads CASSFTRNSPLHF. In nucleotides, the CDR3 is TGTGCCAGCAGTTTCACGCGGAATTCACCCCTCCACTTT. The rearrangement links TRBV28 to TRBJ1-6; D unresolved. This CDR3 contains 13 residues. Per the germline V gene, CDR1 is MDHEN and CDR2 is SYDVKM. V was trimmed by 3 bases and J by 7 bases, leaving 7 bases between them.

This clonotype showed up many times. The junction departs from the called germline gene at one end, perhaps through a read error. The chain links TRBV7-9 to TRBJ2-7; D perhaps matches TRBD1 (6 bases). Germline V gene lookup returns CDR1 SEHNR and CDR2 FQNEAQ (reference sequence). This CDR3 contains 11 residues. CDR3 nucleotide sequence: TGTGCCAGCAGCTCCGGACAGTCAAGGGACTTC. This sequence encodes CASSSGQSRDF.

The sample holds many counts of this clonotype. The chain links TRBV18 to TRBJ2-7; 8 bases agree with TRBD1. Germline V CDR1 and CDR2: KGHSH, LQKENI. After removal of 6 bases from V and 3 bases from J, the junction contained 4 bases not matched to a gene. The CDR3 covers 13 residues. The CDR3 bases are TGTGCCAGCTCCGCGGACAGGGTCTACGAGCAGTACTTC. Translated, it gives CASSADRVYEQYF.

This clonotype occurred many times. V usage is TRBV3-1 and J usage is TRBJ1-1, with D possibly being TRBD1 (5 bases). The germline V gene has CDR1 LGHDT and CDR2 YNNKEL (reference sequence). This CDR3 comprises 13 residues. V lost 5 bases and J 4 bases, leaving 11 bases between the germline ends. CDR3 amino acids: CASSAAGFTEAFF. The CDR3 nucleotides read TGTGCCAGCAGCGCGGCAGGGTTCACTGAAGCTTTCTTT.

This clonotype has at least ten counts. The chain has TRBV7-2 and TRBJ2-5; weak D call: TRBD2 (5 bases). The CDR3 contains 13 residues. Germline CDR1 SGHTA, CDR2 FQGNSA. Deletions cut 5 bases from V and 9 bases from J, with 16 bases between. CDR3 loop: CASSPYPRDAQYF. CDR3 DNA sequence: TGTGCCAGCAGCCCATACCCCCGGGATGCCCAGTACTTC.

This clonotype was detected ten times or more. The chain recombines TRBV9 with TRBJ2-1; D call uncertain. In germline, CDR1 is SGDLS, CDR2 YYNGEE. V lost 0 bases and J lost 6, with 10 bases in between. The CDR3 has 14 amino acids. This chain's CDR3 is CASSVARFSNEQFF. The CDR3 DNA reads as TGTGCCAGCAGCGTAGCTCGGTTCAGCAATGAGCAGTTCTTC.

This clonotype has a count of ten or more. V usage is TRBV6-6 and J usage is TRBJ2-5; D might be TRBD1 (6 bases). Germline CDR1 reads MNHNY; CDR2 reads SVGAGI (reference sequence). This CDR3 spans 16 amino acids. Trimming removed 0 bases at V and 3 bases at J, with 14 bases between. CDR3 region: CASSYSPWTAEETQYF. The DNA of the CDR3 is TGTGCCAGCAGTTACTCACCTTGGACAGCTGAAGAGACCCAGTACTTC.

The sample holds a few counts of this clonotype. The chain employs TRBV10-3 and TRBJ2-1; 7 bases map to TRBD2. The CDR3 has 16 amino acids. The J segment lost 8 bases and the V segment lost 4 bases, leaving 14 bases of the junction unmatched. Germline CDR1 and CDR2: ENHRY and SYGVKD. CDR3 bases: TGTGCCATCAGTGGCTCCACGGGGGAGGGTTTGTATGAGCAGTTCTTC. It translates to CAISGSTGEGLYEQFF.

In its sample, this clonotype was seen many times. This chain links TRBV28 with TRBJ2-1; TRBD2 matches at 9 bases. V lost 2 bases, J lost 7 bases, and 6 bases stayed unmatched. Germline lookup yields CDR1 MDHEN and CDR2 SYDVKM. The CDR3 loop spans 15 amino acids. CDR3 in amino acids: CASSLRGGGANEQFF. The CDR3 nucleotides read TGTGCCAGCAGTTTAAGGGGCGGGGGGGCAAATGAGCAGTTCTTC.

This clonotype was observed at least ten times. The genes are TRBV20-1 and TRBJ2-1; 7 bases are shared with TRBD1. CDR3 length equals 12 residues. The germline V gene encodes CDR1 DFQATT and CDR2 SNEGSKA (reference sequence). V dropped 6 bases and J dropped 10; count of bases not matched to a gene: 9. This chain's CDR3 is CSAPPDRDEQFF. The CDR3 nucleotides are TGCAGTGCCCCTCCTGACAGGGACGAGCAGTTCTTC.

This clonotype has only a few counts. The chain is built from TRBV27 and TRBJ2-5; D ambiguous. The CDR3 sequence is 12 residues long. V lost 6 bases and J lost 4, with 9 bases in between. Germline CDR1 and CDR2: MNHEY and SMNVEV (reference sequence). This chain's CDR3 is CASSLKAETQYF. For the CDR3, the DNA is TGTGCCAGCAGCCTGAAGGCAGAGACCCAGTACTTC.

This clonotype was seen many times. This rearrangement joins TRBV2 to TRBJ2-1; D not certain. V lost 10 bases to trimming and J lost 3 bases, with 16 bases between them. The germline V gene has CDR1 SNHLY and CDR2 FYNNEI. This CDR3 has 14 residues. The CDR3: CATIPLVSYNEQFF. CDR3 coding DNA: TGTGCCACCATCCCTCTTGTCAGCTACAATGAGCAGTTCTTC.

This clonotype was recorded at least ten times. The rearrangement links TRBV7-2 to TRBJ2-1; D is undetermined. V was trimmed by 5 bases and J by 3 bases, leaving 14 bases between them. Germline CDR1 SGHTA, CDR2 FQGNSA. The CDR3 is made up of 15 amino acids. The CDR3 spells CASSPPRVGYNEQFF. The CDR3, as DNA: TGTGCCAGCAGCCCCCCACGGGTTGGCTACAATGAGCAGTTCTTC.